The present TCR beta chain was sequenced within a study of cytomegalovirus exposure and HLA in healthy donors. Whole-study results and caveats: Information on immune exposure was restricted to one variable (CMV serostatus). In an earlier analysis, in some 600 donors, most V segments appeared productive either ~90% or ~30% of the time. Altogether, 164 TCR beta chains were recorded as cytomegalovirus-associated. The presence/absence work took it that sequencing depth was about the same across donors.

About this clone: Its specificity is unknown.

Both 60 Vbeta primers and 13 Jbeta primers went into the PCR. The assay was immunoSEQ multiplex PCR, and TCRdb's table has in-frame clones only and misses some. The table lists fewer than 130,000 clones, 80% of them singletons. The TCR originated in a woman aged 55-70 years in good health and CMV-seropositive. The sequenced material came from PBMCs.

The CDR3 nucleotides read TGTGCCAGTAGTTTTCGGGCTAGCGGGAACAATGAGCAGTTCTTC. Amino acid sequence: CASSFRASGNNEQFF. J is TRBJ2-1 and V is TRBV19; 9 positions match TRBD2. The CDR3 spans 15 residues. Germline CDR1 LNHDA, CDR2 SQIVND (reference sequence). V dropped 5 bases and J dropped 5; count of bases not matched to a gene: 7.